The present T cell receptor beta chain was sequenced within a study of cytomegalovirus exposure and HLA in healthy donors. It was with 60 Vbeta and 13 Jbeta primers that the PCR ran. Repertoires were generated with immunoSEQ multiplex PCR, while TCRdb's copy carries only in-frame clones and drops some. The sample lists some 130,000 clones, 70% to 80% seen once, with about 2% in the top ten. The trim removed 0 bases at V and 4 bases at J, leaving 5 bases unmatched. Germline assignment: CDR1 LGHNA and CDR2 YNFKEQ. This CDR3 has 15 residues. The chain combines TRBV4-2 with TRBJ2-5, with 7 bases matching TRBD2. The sequenced sample consisted of PBMCs. The receptor was isolated from a man aged 25-45 years in good health and CMV-seronegative. The CDR3 is CASSQEGGWRETQYF. CDR3 bases: TGTGCCAGCAGCCAAGAGGGGGGGTGGCGAGAGACCCAGTACTTC.